The rows below give T cell receptor beta chains drawn from one sample of a study of T cells after somatic rescue of genetic block. This table comes from immunoSEQ multiplex PCR, and its TCRdb copy is limited to in-frame clones, with some not included. The profile covers tens of thousands of clones, with approximately 90% appearing a single time and about 3% taken by the ten largest. Material: peripheral blood mononuclear cells (PBMCs). These receptors all stem from a man aged 35 to 55. CDR3s include the opening cysteine and the closing phenylalanine or tryptophan. The order of the fields is J gene, clone size, V gene, CDR3 protein. The size entry is marked missing in some rows and otherwise reads once, few, many or a size class.

j_gene: TRBJ2-1; abundance: NA; v_gene: TRBV7-6; CDR3aa: CASSTRTSGAQFF
j_gene: TRBJ1-5; abundance: NA; v_gene: TRBV28; CDR3aa: CASSLDRAVNQPQHF
j_gene: TRBJ2-5; abundance: NA; v_gene: TRBV5-5; CDR3aa: CASSEGQVRQETQYF
j_gene: TRBJ1-5; abundance: NA; v_gene: TRBV6-1; CDR3aa: CASIYLQGRGQPQHF
j_gene: TRBJ2-1; abundance: few; v_gene: TRBV7-9; CDR3aa: CASSLVPGLAGGDEQFF
j_gene: TRBJ2-1; abundance: NA; v_gene: TRBV13; CDR3aa: CASSQGLAGVPEQFF
j_gene: TRBJ1-2; abundance: NA; v_gene: TRBV7-2; CDR3aa: CATTRQTGGANYGYTF
j_gene: TRBJ2-5; abundance: NA; v_gene: TRBV21-1; CDR3aa: CASRGTSVPPETQYF
j_gene: TRBJ2-1; abundance: NA; v_gene: TRBV6-4; CDR3aa: CASSEGLENNEQFF
j_gene: TRBJ2-3; abundance: few; v_gene: TRBV2; CDR3aa: CASSRDGDSTDTQYF
j_gene: TRBJ1-6; abundance: NA; v_gene: TRBV23-1; CDR3aa: CASSQSRVSSYNSPLHF
j_gene: TRBJ2-5; abundance: NA; v_gene: TRBV5-1; CDR3aa: CASSLDHPEETQYF
j_gene: TRBJ2-2; abundance: NA; v_gene: TRBV19; CDR3aa: CASSIFLSQNTGELFF
j_gene: TRBJ2-2; abundance: NA; v_gene: TRBV11-2; CDR3aa: CASSLVRTGELFF
j_gene: TRBJ2-5; abundance: NA; v_gene: TRBV7-6; CDR3aa: CASSLGAETQYF
j_gene: TRBJ2-5; abundance: few; v_gene: TRBV2; CDR3aa: CASSEAWQGEETQYF
j_gene: TRBJ2-3; abundance: once; v_gene: TRBV5-6; CDR3aa: CASSPGQGWADTQYF
j_gene: TRBJ1-1; abundance: few; v_gene: TRBV6-1; CDR3aa: CASSEYGTEAFF
j_gene: TRBJ2-1; abundance: NA; v_gene: TRBV5-6; CDR3aa: CASSFMEYNEQFF
j_gene: TRBJ1-5; abundance: NA; v_gene: TRBV6-1; CDR3aa: CASILQDNQPQHF
j_gene: TRBJ1-4; abundance: NA; v_gene: TRBV6-5; CDR3aa: CASSYGEKLFF
j_gene: TRBJ1-5; abundance: NA; v_gene: TRBV2; CDR3aa: CASSEGGSHQPQHF
j_gene: TRBJ1-2; abundance: NA; v_gene: TRBV7-7; CDR3aa: CASREGTAYGYTF
j_gene: TRBJ2-5; abundance: NA; v_gene: TRBV5-6; CDR3aa: CASTLEREWETQYF
j_gene: TRBJ2-5; abundance: NA; v_gene: TRBV19; CDR3aa: CASSNSFAGRWRDHHRETQYF
j_gene: TRBJ1-3; abundance: few; v_gene: TRBV28; CDR3aa: CASSPPGQGNSGNTIYF
j_gene: TRBJ2-3; abundance: once; v_gene: TRBV19; CDR3aa: CASSLAGGTDTQYF
j_gene: TRBJ2-2; abundance: NA; v_gene: TRBV15; CDR3aa: CATSRQGLGGELFF
j_gene: TRBJ2-7; abundance: few; v_gene: TRBV5-1; CDR3aa: CASSLTPGTSGSYEQYF
j_gene: TRBJ2-7; abundance: NA; v_gene: TRBV11-2; CDR3aa: CASSQGTLGEQYF
j_gene: TRBJ2-3; abundance: NA; v_gene: TRBV29-1; CDR3aa: CSSSGTIVLADTQYF
j_gene: TRBJ2-1; abundance: NA; v_gene: TRBV21-1; CDR3aa: CASSKERTGKGCEQFF
j_gene: TRBJ2-7; abundance: NA; v_gene: TRBV7-9; CDR3aa: CASSLTGGAFPSYEQYF
j_gene: TRBJ2-2; abundance: once; v_gene: TRBV4-1; CDR3aa: CASSQKGQGAPTGELFF
j_gene: TRBJ1-2; abundance: NA; v_gene: TRBV6-1; CDR3aa: CASRGLDFFDGYTF